Listed here are 21 T cell receptor beta chains from one sample, sequenced in a study of T cell repertoires in cytomegalovirus infection. TCRdb used MiXCR to reprocess the reads, holding one entry per CDR3 protein. In the table there are approximately 390,000 distinct CDR3 sequences, roughly 34% of which are singletons. Antigen specificity for these receptors is unknown. The material sequenced was cultured PBMCs, taken from culture after CMV antigen stimulation. These receptor sequences come from a human donor in good health (CMV status not recorded). Some clones in this sample may be carry-over from other donors' samples.

The gene calls are TRBV7-9 and TRBJ1-1, with D unresolved. V was pared by 5 bases and J by 3 bases, with 25 bases between. There are 18 residues in the CDR3. Per the germline V gene, CDR1 is SEHNR and CDR2 is FQNEAQ (reference sequence). CDR3: CASSRINLGVKEYTEAFF. The CDR3 coding sequence is TGTGCCAGCAGCCGAATAAACCTTGGGGTAAAGGAATACACTGAAGCTTTCTTT.

This clonotype was detected a few times. This chain joins TRBV6-2 or TRBV6-3 and TRBJ1-1; 8 bases are a match to TRBD1. The germline CDR1 and CDR2 sequences are MNHEY and SVGEGT. V gave up 6 bases and J gave up 1 base; unmatched junction bases: 7. This CDR3 has 15 residues. The CDR3 spells CASRHPGQGNTEAFF. The CDR3 nucleotides are TGTGCCAGCAGACACCCCGGACAGGGGAACACTGAAGCTTTCTTT.

The chain employs TRBV11-1 and TRBJ2-1; 7 nucleotides align to TRBD2. The junction had 6 bases not matched to a gene; V was cut back by 2 bases and J by 5 bases. The CDR3 runs to 15 residues. Germline V CDR1 and CDR2: SGHAT, FQDESV (reference sequence). The CDR3 DNA reads as TGTGCCAGCAGCTTACTGACTAGCTGGAACAATGAGCAGTTCTTC. Translation gives CASSLLTSWNNEQFF.

This chain uses TRBV18 with TRBJ2-1; possible D gene TRBD2, 6 bases. Per germline, CDR1 KGHSH and CDR2 LQKENI. Trimming left V 1 base short and J 10 bases short, with 14 bases between. The CDR3 extends over 14 amino acids. The CDR3 spells CASSPQSGDQEQFF. CDR3 nucleotide sequence: TGTGCCAGCTCACCACAGTCGGGAGATCAGGAGCAGTTCTTC.

The rearrangement uses TRBV7-9 and TRBJ1-1; possible D gene TRBD1, 5 bases. V shed 5 bases and J shed 4 bases, with 20 bases lying between them. CDR3 length: 16 amino acids. Germline V gene data show CDR1 as SEHNR and CDR2 as FQNEAQ (reference sequence). In DNA form, the CDR3 reads TGTGCCAGCAGCCGAAGAAGACAGATAGTAGGCACTGAAGCTTTCTTT. Protein sequence: CASSRRRQIVGTEAFF.

The V call is TRBV19, the J call TRBJ2-6; D call uncertain. Trimming stripped 3 bases from V and 0 bases from J, with 6 bases between. This CDR3 comprises 15 residues. CDR1 and CDR2 (germline): LNHDA, SQIVND (reference sequence). The CDR3 region is CASSIVSSGANVLTF. DNA for the CDR3: TGTGCCAGTAGTATTGTCAGCTCTGGGGCCAACGTCCTGACTTTC.

This clonotype was counted between two and nine times. The chain has TRBV6-2 or TRBV6-3 and TRBJ1-5; D unresolved. V was shortened by 5 bases and J by 3 bases, with 2 bases between the two germline ends. Germline assignment: CDR1 MNHEY and CDR2 SVGEGT. CDR3 length equals 11 residues. The CDR3 DNA reads TGTGCCAGCAGTAACAATCAGCCCCAGCATTTT. Protein product: CASSNNQPQHF.

This chain connects TRBV4-2 to TRBJ2-5; 9 bases align to TRBD1. Per the germline V gene, CDR1 is LGHNA and CDR2 is YNFKEQ. The CDR3 runs to 21 residues. Germline trimming cut 5 bases from V and 5 bases from J; bases unmatched to any gene: 27. The CDR3 sequence: CASSYSAKVQGAKLGGETQYF. The CDR3 DNA reads TGTGCCAGCAGCTACTCTGCAAAAGTACAGGGGGCGAAGTTAGGCGGTGAGACCCAGTACTTC.

The rearrangement uses TRBV6-5 and TRBJ2-1; 10 positions agree with TRBD2. This CDR3 comprises 14 residues. Per the germline V gene, CDR1 is MNHEY and CDR2 is SVGAGI. V lost 7 bases, J lost 6 bases, and 6 bases stayed unmatched. CDR3 residues: CASTLAGPGNEQFF. CDR3 DNA: TGTGCCAGCACACTAGCGGGACCCGGCAATGAGCAGTTCTTC.

This chain joins TRBV7-6 and TRBJ2-1; possible D gene TRBD2, 7 bases. Trimming cost V 4 bases and J 6 bases, with 16 bases left between them. Germline-derived CDR1 and CDR2 are SGHVS and FNYEAQ. CDR3 length: 15 residues. DNA for the CDR3: TGTGCCAGCAGCTCAACGACTAGCAGGGGCAATGAGCAGTTCTTC. Encoded protein: CASSSTTSRGNEQFF.

V gene TRBV6-2 or TRBV6-3 combines with J gene TRBJ2-2; no definite D call. This CDR3 contains 10 residues. Trimming stripped 8 bases from V and 5 bases from J, with 3 bases between. CDR1 is MNHEY and CDR2 is SVGEGT in the germline V gene. Written as DNA, the CDR3 is TGTGCCAGCGGGACCGGGGAGCTGTTTTTT. Translated, it gives CASGTGELFF.

The chain uses TRBV4-1 and TRBJ2-1; weak D call: TRBD2 (5 bases). The CDR3 spans 17 residues. The germline CDR1 and CDR2 sequences are MGHRA and YSYEKL. V lost 0 bases and J 2 bases, leaving 14 bases between the germline ends. The CDR3 loop is CASSQEYLGAPYNEQFF. The CDR3 region has the DNA TGCGCCAGCAGCCAAGAATATTTGGGAGCCCCCTACAATGAGCAGTTCTTC.

This clonotype was counted between two and nine times. V usage is TRBV28 and J usage is TRBJ2-7; TRBD1 aligns across 7 bases. Germline V gene data show CDR1 as MDHEN and CDR2 as SYDVKM. V trimming: 7 bases; J trimming: 3 bases; junction bases outside the gene matches: 9. The CDR3 runs to 14 residues. The CDR3 reads CASKRDRKFYEQYF. As DNA, the CDR3 is TGTGCCAGCAAACGGGACAGAAAATTCTACGAGCAGTACTTC.

The chain couples TRBV27 to TRBJ2-7; D is uncertain. V was trimmed by 3 bases and J by 7 bases, leaving 13 bases between them. The CDR3 runs 13 residues. Germline lookup yields CDR1 MNHEY and CDR2 SMNVEV (reference sequence). The CDR3 here is CASSLSVLAEQYF. DNA of the CDR3: TGTGCCAGCAGTTTGTCTGTGTTGGCAGAGCAGTACTTC.

The J gene is TRBJ2-1, the V gene TRBV6-2 or TRBV6-3, with D uncertain. Germline CDR1 is MNHEY and CDR2 is SVGEGT. This CDR3 contains 16 residues. Between the trimmed V and J ends, which lost 8 bases and 0 bases, there was a span of 17 bases. CDR3 residues: CASCRQGASSYNEQFF. DNA for the CDR3: TGTGCCAGCTGCAGACAAGGCGCGAGCTCCTACAATGAGCAGTTCTTC.

The chain combines TRBV28 with TRBJ2-7, with 11 bases fitting TRBD2. This CDR3 spans 15 amino acids. Germline values: CDR1 MDHEN, CDR2 SYDVKM. Trimming removed 2 bases from V and 4 bases from J; junction bases left unmatched: 4. The CDR3 is CASSLKASGRYEQYF. The DNA of the CDR3 is TGTGCCAGCAGTTTAAAGGCTAGCGGGAGGTACGAGCAGTACTTC.

This chain joins TRBV6-6 and TRBJ2-3; D may be TRBD1 or TRBD2 (5 bases each). Germline V gene lookup returns CDR1 MNHNY and CDR2 SVGAGI (reference sequence). Deletions cut 6 bases from V and 6 bases from J, with 10 bases between. The CDR3 sequence is 12 residues long. The CDR3 region is CASRAEGDTQYF. CDR3 DNA: TGTGCCAGCAGAGCCGAGGGGGATACGCAGTATTTT.

The chain is built from TRBV7-2 and TRBJ1-1; D gene unclear. V lost 3 bases, J lost 3 bases, and 8 bases lay in between. The germline V gene has CDR1 SGHTA and CDR2 FQGNSA. The CDR3 loop spans 13 amino acids. CDR3 in amino acids: CASSFGRDTEAFF. In nucleotides, the CDR3 is TGTGCCAGCAGCTTCGGCAGAGACACTGAAGCTTTCTTT.

This sequence joins TRBV7-2 and TRBJ2-7, with TRBD2 matching 10 bases. With V trimmed by 4 bases and J by 6 bases, 9 bases remained unmatched. The germline V gene encodes CDR1 SGHTA and CDR2 FQGNSA. The CDR3 consists of 15 residues. The CDR3 bases are TGTGCCAGCAGCTACTCTACTAGCGGGACCCGCGAGCAGTACTTC. It yields the protein CASSYSTSGTREQYF.

This chain uses TRBV18 with TRBJ2-5; D gene ambiguous. The CDR3 has 13 amino acids. V lost 6 bases to trimming and J lost 2 bases, with 10 bases between them. The germline V gene encodes CDR1 KGHSH and CDR2 LQKENI. CDR3 in DNA: TGTGCCAGCTCGCGCTCCAGTCAAGAGACCCAGTACTTC. It translates to CASSRSSQETQYF.

The sample holds a few counts of this clonotype. This rearrangement joins TRBV6-1 to TRBJ2-5, with a tentative D call TRBD2 (6 bases). Trimming shortened V by 6 bases and J by 2 bases, and 19 bases separated the two germline ends. This CDR3 comprises 16 residues. Germline CDR1 and CDR2: MNHNS and SASEGT. The CDR3 region has the DNA TGTGCCAGCAGAACACGCGAGGGGAGGAGGCAAGAGACCCAGTACTTC. Translation gives CASRTREGRRQETQYF.